This entry lists 23 T cell receptor beta chains sequenced from one sample in a study of cytomegalovirus exposure and HLA in healthy donors. The repertoire was sequenced with immunoSEQ multiplex PCR; TCRdb's copy has only in-frame clones and lacks some. The data contain roughly 150,000 clones, about 94% of them singletons. Sequenced: PBMCs. These receptor sequences come from a young man in good health and CMV-seropositive.

This chain connects TRBV5-8 to TRBJ2-1; no firm D call. With 0 bases removed from V and 0 bases from J, the gap between germline ends came to 7 bases. This CDR3 has 15 amino acids. Germline values: CDR1 SGHTS, CDR2 YDEGEE. CDR3 in amino acids: CASSLGVNSYNEQFF. In DNA form, the CDR3 reads TGTGCCAGCAGCTTGGGTGTAAACTCCTACAATGAGCAGTTCTTC. The variable domain in full, with the rest retrieved from reference TRBV5-8 and TRBJ2-1, is EAGVTQSPTHLIKTRGQQATLRCSPISGHTSVYWYQQALGLGLQFLLWYDEGEERNRGNFPPRFSGRQFPNYSSELNVNALELEDSALYLCASSLGVNSYNEQFFGPGTRLTVL.

This chain links TRBV25-1 with TRBJ2-1; TRBD2 matches 10 bases. CDR1 and CDR2 from the germline V gene are MGHDK and SYGVNS. This CDR3 has 15 residues. V lost 6 bases and J lost 4; bases outside the gene matches: 6. CDR3 protein: CASSPLAGNYNEQFF. In DNA, the CDR3 is TGTGCCAGCAGCCCACTAGCGGGGAATTACAATGAGCAGTTCTTC. Looking up the rest from reference TRBV25-1 and TRBJ2-1 gives the full variable domain: EADIYQTPRYLVIGTGKKITLECSQTMGHDKMYWYQQDPGMELHLIHYSYGVNSTEKGDLSSESTVSRIRTEHFPLTLESARPSHTSQYLCASSPLAGNYNEQFFGPGTRLTVL.

The gene calls are TRBV9 and TRBJ1-2; 7 nucleotides agree with TRBD1. The CDR3 totals 16 residues. Germline-derived CDR1 and CDR2 are SGDLS and YYNGEE. The V gene end was trimmed by 0 bases and the J gene end by 2 bases; junction bases not matched to a gene: 7. The CDR3 sequence: CASSVARQGDNYGYTF. Here the CDR3 DNA reads TGTGCCAGCAGCGTAGCCAGACAGGGAGACAACTATGGCTACACCTTC. Drawing the rest from reference TRBV9 and TRBJ1-2, the complete variable domain is DSGVTQTPKHLITATGQRVTLRCSPRSGDLSVYWYQQSLDQGLQFLIQYYNGEERAKGNILERFSAQQFPDLHSELNLSSLELGDSALYFCASSVARQGDNYGYTFGSGTRLTVV.

This chain uses TRBV28 with TRBJ2-3, with D perhaps matching TRBD2 (6 bases). Trimming removed 8 bases from V and 1 base from J, with 16 bases in between. In germline, CDR1 is MDHEN, CDR2 SYDVKM. The CDR3 sequence is 15 residues long. The CDR3, as DNA: TGTGCCAGCGCCAGGGAGGCGTTGGGCACAGATACGCAGTATTTT. It is translated as CASAREALGTDTQYF.

The V gene is TRBV4-1, the J gene TRBJ2-3; TRBD2 aligns across 9 bases. The CDR3 is made up of 15 amino acids. CDR1 is MGHRA, CDR2 YSYEKL, per germline. The V and J ends lost 1 base and 4 bases, in that order; junction bases with no gene match: 3. The CDR3 sequence is CASSQVGGRADTQYF. CDR3 DNA sequence: TGCGCCAGCAGCCAAGTCGGCGGGAGGGCAGATACGCAGTATTTT.

The V call is TRBV6-5, the J call TRBJ2-3; D call uncertain. With 6 bases removed from V and 4 bases from J, the gap between germline ends came to 11 bases. The CDR3 spans 13 residues. Germline-derived CDR1 and CDR2 are MNHEY and SVGAGI. Here the CDR3 reads CASRGPAADTQYF. CDR3 sequence (DNA): TGTGCCAGCAGAGGCCCTGCGGCAGATACGCAGTATTTT.

The chain joins TRBV6-5 to TRBJ2-7; the D gene is possibly TRBD2 (6 bases). CDR1 and CDR2 from the germline V gene are MNHEY and SVGAGI. The CDR3 has 12 residues. V was clipped by 4 bases and J by 6 bases, with 10 bases between them. CDR3 DNA: TGTGCCAGCAGTTTCCGACTAGGCGAGCAGTACTTC. Its translation: CASSFRLGEQYF.

The J gene is TRBJ2-1, the V gene TRBV5-1, with TRBD2 matching 8 bases. This CDR3 comprises 16 residues. V was clipped by 0 bases and J by 4 bases; unmatched bases: 6. CDR1 SGHRS and CDR2 YFSETQ come from the germline V gene. CDR3 loop: CASSLGTAGDYNEQFF. The CDR3 coding sequence is TGCGCCAGCAGCTTGGGGACAGCGGGAGATTACAATGAGCAGTTCTTC.

The sample holds one count of this clone. Sequence at one end of the junction differs from germline and may be a read error. The CDR3 DNA follows: TGCAGTGCTTATTCCGGGACCGGGGGGAACTTC. It yields the protein CSAYSGTGGNF. The rearrangement links TRBV20-1 to TRBJ2-4, with TRBD2 matching over 7 bases. The CDR3 extends over 11 amino acids. The germline V gene has CDR1 DFQATT and CDR2 SNEGSKA (reference sequence).

This sequence joins TRBV27 and TRBJ2-3; 7 bases align to TRBD2. The germline V gene has CDR1 MNHEY and CDR2 SMNVEV (reference sequence). J was trimmed by 3 bases and V by 1 base; bases with no gene match: 7. The CDR3 contains 16 residues. In DNA, the CDR3 is TGTGCCAGCAGTTTATTCGCGGGAGACACAACAGATACGCAGTATTTT. It yields the protein CASSLFAGDTTDTQYF.

This clone appeared a single time. The chain combines TRBV5-1 with TRBJ2-1; 8 bases align to TRBD2. The trim removed 0 bases at V and 0 bases at J, leaving 2 bases unmatched. Germline CDR1 reads SGHRS; CDR2 reads YFSETQ. CDR3 length equals 16 residues. The chain's CDR3 is CASSLVAGSSYNEQFF. The CDR3 region has the DNA TGCGCCAGCAGCTTGGTAGCGGGGAGCTCCTACAATGAGCAGTTCTTC.

In this sample, this clone turned up once. The rearrangement joins TRBV13 to TRBJ2-1, with D perhaps TRBD1 (6 bases). Germline CDR1 reads PRHDT; CDR2 reads FYEKMQ (reference sequence). V was shortened by 5 bases and J by 0 bases, with 20 bases between the two germline ends. There are 18 residues in the CDR3. CDR3 sequence (DNA): TGTGCCAGCAGCCTCGCTCGTATAGGACAGAGCTCCTACAATGAGCAGTTCTTC. It codes for CASSLARIGQSSYNEQFF.

The chain recombines TRBV5-1 with TRBJ2-1; 10 bases map to TRBD2. Unmatched junction bases numbered 6, after V lost 5 bases and J lost 4 bases. The CDR3 extends over 15 amino acids. Per germline, CDR1 SGHRS and CDR2 YFSETQ. The CDR3 DNA is TGCGCCAGCAGTTTCACTAGCGGGACTTACAATGAGCAGTTCTTC. This sequence encodes CASSFTSGTYNEQFF.

The V and J genes are TRBV4-1 and TRBJ1-5; 8 positions agree with TRBD1. Germline CDR1 MGHRA, CDR2 YSYEKL. The CDR3 is 15 amino acids. Losses at the gene ends were 0 bases for V and 6 bases for J; bases not matched to a gene: 4. CDR3 coding DNA: TGCGCCAGCAGCCAAGACGGCAGGGGGCTTCAGCCCCAGCATTTT. Its protein is CASSQDGRGLQPQHF.

The rearrangement links TRBV27 to TRBJ2-2; D possibly corresponds to TRBD2 (5 bases). Germline V gene lookup returns CDR1 MNHEY and CDR2 SMNVEV (reference sequence). This CDR3 region has 14 residues. The V end was cut by 5 bases, the J end by 0 bases, with 7 bases between. CDR3 loop: CASSAGTNTGELFF. In nucleotides, the CDR3 is TGTGCCAGCAGTGCCGGGACGAACACCGGGGAGCTGTTTTTT.

This rearrangement joins TRBV27 to TRBJ2-5; 14 bases fit TRBD2. Germline V lookup: CDR1 MNHEY, CDR2 SMNVEV (reference sequence). The CDR3 covers 16 residues. V lost 6 bases and J lost 1; bases outside the gene matches: 4. CDR3 nucleotides: TGTGCCAGCAGAGGACTAGCGGGAGGCCTCCAAGAGACCCAGTACTTC. Its translation is CASRGLAGGLQETQYF.

The CDR3 region has the DNA TGTGCCAGCAGTGGAAAGGGGGCCGTCACTGAAGCTTTCTTT. Protein sequence: CASSGKGAVTEAFF. This chain links TRBV2 with TRBJ1-1, with 7 bases fitting TRBD1. Germline assignment: CDR1 SNHLY and CDR2 FYNNEI. The junction had 6 bases not matched to a gene; V was cut back by 4 bases and J by 4 bases. There are 14 residues in the CDR3.

The gene calls are TRBV19 and TRBJ2-7; D remains ambiguous. Trimming cost V 5 bases and J 2 bases, with 4 bases left between them. The CDR3 loop spans 11 amino acids. Germline CDR1 and CDR2: LNHDA and SQIVND (reference sequence). The CDR3 loop is CASSDTYEQYF. The CDR3 DNA reads as TGTGCCAGTAGTGACACCTACGAGCAGTACTTC.

The chain has TRBV28 and TRBJ2-7; 13 bases line up with TRBD2. The CDR3 extends over 16 amino acids. Per the germline V gene, CDR1 is MDHEN and CDR2 is SYDVKM. J lost 2 bases, V lost 5 bases, and 6 bases had no gene match. CDR3 DNA sequence: TGTGCCAGCAGTGCCCAAGGGACTAGCGGGACCTACGAGCAGTACTTC. Encoded protein: CASSAQGTSGTYEQYF.

V is TRBV14 and J is TRBJ1-6, with D possibly being TRBD1 (5 bases). The CDR3 extends over 14 amino acids. The germline V and J ends were trimmed by 5 bases and 6 bases, with 11 bases remaining between them. Germline CDR1 SGHDN, CDR2 FVKESK. The CDR3 DNA follows: TGTGCCAGCAGCGAACAGGTGTTTAATTCACCCCTCCACTTT. Its translation is CASSEQVFNSPLHF.

The genes are TRBV27 and TRBJ2-1; D might be TRBD2 (7 bases). Germline V lookup: CDR1 MNHEY, CDR2 SMNVEV (reference sequence). Deletions cut 7 bases from V and 10 bases from J, with 17 bases between. This CDR3 has 13 residues. CDR3 sequence: CASIPMGGLEQFF. CDR3 coding DNA: TGTGCCAGCATTCCCATGGGGGGGCTGGAGCAGTTCTTC.

The rearrangement links TRBV19 to TRBJ1-5; 8 bases match TRBD1. The length of the CDR3 is 18 residues. Trimming took 6 bases from V and 4 from J; bases not matched to a gene: 17. Looked up from germline, CDR1 is LNHDA and CDR2 is SQIVND (reference sequence). Here the CDR3 reads CASSLSPFDRGPNQPQHF. CDR3 nucleotide sequence: TGTGCCAGTAGCCTATCCCCTTTCGACAGGGGCCCAAATCAGCCCCAGCATTTT.

This chain connects TRBV7-9 to TRBJ2-7, with 8 bases that match TRBD1. The CDR3 contains 14 residues. J was trimmed by 2 bases and V by 4 bases; bases with no gene match: 4. The V gene's germline CDR1 is SEHNR and CDR2 FQNEAQ (reference sequence). CDR3 in amino acids: CASSWGQDPYEQYF. For the CDR3, the DNA is TGTGCCAGCAGCTGGGGACAGGACCCCTACGAGCAGTACTTC.